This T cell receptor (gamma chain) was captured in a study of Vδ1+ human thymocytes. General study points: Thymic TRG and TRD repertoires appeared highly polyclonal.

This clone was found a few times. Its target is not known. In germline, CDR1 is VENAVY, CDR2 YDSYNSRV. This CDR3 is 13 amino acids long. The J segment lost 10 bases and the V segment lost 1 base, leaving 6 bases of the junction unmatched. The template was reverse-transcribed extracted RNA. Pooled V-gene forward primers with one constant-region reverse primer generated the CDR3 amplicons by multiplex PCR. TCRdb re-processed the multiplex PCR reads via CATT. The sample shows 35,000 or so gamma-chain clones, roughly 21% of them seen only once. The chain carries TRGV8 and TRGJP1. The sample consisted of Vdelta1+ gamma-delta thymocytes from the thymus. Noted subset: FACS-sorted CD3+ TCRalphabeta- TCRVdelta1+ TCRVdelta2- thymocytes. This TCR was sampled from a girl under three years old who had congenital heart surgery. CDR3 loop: CATWDRGDWFKIF. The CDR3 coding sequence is TGTGCCACCTGGGATAGAGGGGATTGGTTCAAGATATTT.